This T cell receptor beta chain was captured by sequencing in a study of shared clonotypes between healthy human individuals. About the study: Per-donor plates numbered three CD4 naive, three CD4 memory, two CD8 naive and one CD8 memory.

In its sample, this clone was seen once. Its antigen is as yet unknown. The authors distributed each subset's genomic DNA evenly over several immunoSEQ plates. Sequencing was performed with immunoSEQ multiplex PCR; in TCRdb, only in-frame clones are kept and a portion is missing. This table has about 980,000 clones, approximately 76% appearing once. Study outcomes and limitations: Sampling covered blood only; tissue repertoires likely differ. Across subsets, estimated richness was generally greater for naive than for memory populations.

CDR1 is SQVTM, CDR2 ANQGSEA, per germline. The CDR3 consists of 13 residues. V shed 7 bases and J shed 6 bases, with 18 bases lying between them. This TCR derives from a man between 18 and 29 years old in good health. Sequenced sample: memory CD4+ T cells sorted from blood. Noted subset: CD45RA-negative fraction. The rearrangement links TRBV29-1 to TRBJ1-2; possibly TRBD1 for D (5 bases). The DNA for the CDR3 is TGCAGCGCTGGGGGAACATATCGAGATGGCTACACCTTC. Amino acids: CSAGGTYRDGYTF. Full variable domain (rest looked up from reference TRBV29-1 and TRBJ1-2): SAVISQKPSRDICQRGTSLTIQCQVDSQVTMMFWYRQQPGQSLTLIATANQGSEATYESGFVIDKFPISRPNLTFSTLTVSNMSPEDSSIYLCSAGGTYRDGYTFGSGTRLTVV.